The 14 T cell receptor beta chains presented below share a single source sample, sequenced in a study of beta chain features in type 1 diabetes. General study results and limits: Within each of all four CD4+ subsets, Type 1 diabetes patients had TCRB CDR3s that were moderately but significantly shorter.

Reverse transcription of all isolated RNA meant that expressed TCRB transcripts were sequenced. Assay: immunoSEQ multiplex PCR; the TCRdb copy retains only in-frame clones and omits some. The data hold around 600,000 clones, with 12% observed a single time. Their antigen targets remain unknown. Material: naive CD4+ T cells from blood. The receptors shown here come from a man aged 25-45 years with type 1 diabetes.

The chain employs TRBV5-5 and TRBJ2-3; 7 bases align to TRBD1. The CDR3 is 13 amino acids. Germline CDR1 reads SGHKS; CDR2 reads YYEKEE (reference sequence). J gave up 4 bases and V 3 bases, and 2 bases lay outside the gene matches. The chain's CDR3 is CASSSQGPDTQYF. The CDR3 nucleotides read TGTGCCAGCAGCTCACAGGGGCCAGATACGCAGTATTTT.

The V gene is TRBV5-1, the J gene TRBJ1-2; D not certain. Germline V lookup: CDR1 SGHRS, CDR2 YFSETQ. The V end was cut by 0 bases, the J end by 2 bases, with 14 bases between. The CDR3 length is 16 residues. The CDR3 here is CASSLGGGPPNYGYTF. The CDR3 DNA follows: TGCGCCAGCAGCTTGGGCGGAGGCCCCCCAAACTATGGCTACACCTTC.

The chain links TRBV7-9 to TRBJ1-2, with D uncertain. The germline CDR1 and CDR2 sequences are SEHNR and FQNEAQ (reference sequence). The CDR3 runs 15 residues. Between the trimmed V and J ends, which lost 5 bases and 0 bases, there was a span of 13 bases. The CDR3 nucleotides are TGTGCCAGCAGCGATAGGGCAGAACCTAACTATGGCTACACCTTC. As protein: CASSDRAEPNYGYTF.

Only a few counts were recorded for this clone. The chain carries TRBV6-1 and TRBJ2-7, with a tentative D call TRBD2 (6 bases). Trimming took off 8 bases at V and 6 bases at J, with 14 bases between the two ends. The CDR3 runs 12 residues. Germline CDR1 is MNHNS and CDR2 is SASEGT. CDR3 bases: TGTGCCAGCGGTTATTGGGGAGGCGAGCAGTACTTC. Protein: CASGYWGGEQYF.

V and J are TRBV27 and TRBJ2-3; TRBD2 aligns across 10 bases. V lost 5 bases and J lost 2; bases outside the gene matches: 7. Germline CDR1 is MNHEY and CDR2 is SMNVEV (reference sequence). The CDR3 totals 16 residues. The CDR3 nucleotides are TGTGCCAGCAGTACCTATGGACTAGCGGACACAGATACGCAGTATTTT. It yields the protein CASSTYGLADTDTQYF.

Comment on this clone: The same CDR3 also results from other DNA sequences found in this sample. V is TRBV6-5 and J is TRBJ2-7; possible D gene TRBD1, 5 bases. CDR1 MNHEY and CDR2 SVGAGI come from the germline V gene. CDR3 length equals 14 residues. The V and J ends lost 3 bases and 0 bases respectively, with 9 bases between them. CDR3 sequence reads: CASSYGRGSYEQYF. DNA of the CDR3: TGTGCCAGCAGTTATGGAAGGGGCTCCTACGAGCAGTACTTC.

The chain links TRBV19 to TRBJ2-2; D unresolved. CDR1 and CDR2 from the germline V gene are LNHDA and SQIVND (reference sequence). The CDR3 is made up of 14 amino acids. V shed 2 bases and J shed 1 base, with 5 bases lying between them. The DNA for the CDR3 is TGTGCCAGTAGTATACTCAGGAACACCGGGGAGCTGTTTTTT. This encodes CASSILRNTGELFF.

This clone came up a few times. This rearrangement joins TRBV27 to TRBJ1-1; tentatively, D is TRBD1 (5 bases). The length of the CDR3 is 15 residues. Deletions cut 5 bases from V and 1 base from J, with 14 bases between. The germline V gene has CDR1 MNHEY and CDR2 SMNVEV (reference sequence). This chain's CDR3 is CASSPGPSWNTEAFF. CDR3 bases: TGTGCCAGCAGTCCGGGGCCCAGTTGGAACACTGAAGCTTTCTTT.

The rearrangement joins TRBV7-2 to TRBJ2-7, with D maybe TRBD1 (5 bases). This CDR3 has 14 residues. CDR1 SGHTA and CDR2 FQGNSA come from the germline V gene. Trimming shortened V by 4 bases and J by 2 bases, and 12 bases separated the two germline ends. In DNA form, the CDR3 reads TGTGCCAGCAGCTCTCCACAGACAGCCTACGAGCAGTACTTC. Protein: CASSSPQTAYEQYF.

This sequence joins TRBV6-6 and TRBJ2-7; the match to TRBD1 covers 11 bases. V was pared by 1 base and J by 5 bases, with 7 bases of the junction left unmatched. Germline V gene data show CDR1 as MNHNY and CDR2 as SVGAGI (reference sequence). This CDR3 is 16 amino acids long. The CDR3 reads CASSYYRTGGPDEQYF. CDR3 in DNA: TGTGCCAGCAGTTACTACCGGACAGGGGGCCCGGACGAGCAGTACTTC.

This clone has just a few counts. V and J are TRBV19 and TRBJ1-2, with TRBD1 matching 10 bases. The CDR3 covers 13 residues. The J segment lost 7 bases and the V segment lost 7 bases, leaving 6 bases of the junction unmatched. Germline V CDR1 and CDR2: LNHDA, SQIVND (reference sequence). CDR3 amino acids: CASTETGGRGYTF. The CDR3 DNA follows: TGTGCCAGTACCGAGACAGGGGGCCGTGGCTACACCTTC.

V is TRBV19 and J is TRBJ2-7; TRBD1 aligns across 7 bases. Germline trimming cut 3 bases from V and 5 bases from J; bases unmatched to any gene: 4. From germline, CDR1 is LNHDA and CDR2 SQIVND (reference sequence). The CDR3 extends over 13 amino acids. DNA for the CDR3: TGTGCCAGTAGTATTGGACAGGTAAACGAGCAGTACTTC. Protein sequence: CASSIGQVNEQYF.

For the CDR3, the DNA is TGTGCCAGCAGTTTGAGCTTGCTTGGGTTCACTGAAGCTTTCTTT. Amino acids: CASSLSLLGFTEAFF. This rearrangement joins TRBV27 to TRBJ1-1; no firm D call. Trimming removed 3 bases at V and 4 bases at J, with 15 bases between. The CDR3 loop spans 15 amino acids. Per the germline V gene, CDR1 is MNHEY and CDR2 is SMNVEV (reference sequence).

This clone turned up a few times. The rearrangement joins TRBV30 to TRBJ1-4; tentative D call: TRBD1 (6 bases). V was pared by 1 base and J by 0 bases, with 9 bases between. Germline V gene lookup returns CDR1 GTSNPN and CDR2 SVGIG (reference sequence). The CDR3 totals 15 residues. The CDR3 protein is CAWSDRTATNEKLFF. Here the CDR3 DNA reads TGTGCCTGGAGTGACAGGACAGCAACTAATGAAAAACTGTTTTTT.